This T cell receptor (beta chain) came from a study of cytomegalovirus exposure and HLA in healthy donors. This clone appeared a single time. As yet, its antigen is unknown. The donors were members of the validation cohort comprising approximately 120 subjects, separate from the approximately 630-subject first cohort. Clones were read by immunoSEQ multiplex PCR, and TCRdb kept only the in-frame ones, dropping some. The sample consists of some 71,000 clones, about 95% of them appearing once. Notes on the study in general: Cytomegalovirus status, reportedly, was diagnosed with high specificity and sensitivity by the classifier. Rare TCR sequences predominated, though certain public TCRs were found in many donors. Specificity of three CMV-associated chains for CMV antigens was verified in vitro.

Sample: PBMCs. This TCR was recovered from a woman under 30 in good health and CMV-seronegative.

The CDR3 region is CAWGQAPSGANVLTF. The DNA for the CDR3 is TGTGCCTGGGGACAGGCCCCCTCTGGGGCCAACGTCCTGACTTTC. The genes are TRBV30 and TRBJ2-6, with TRBD1 identical over 7 bases. The ends lost 5 bases at V and 0 bases at J; junction bases unmatched: 4. The CDR3 has 15 residues. Germline V gene lookup returns CDR1 GTSNPN and CDR2 SVGIG (reference sequence).